The T cell receptor (beta chain) described here comes from a study of T cell changes during pregnancy in multiple sclerosis. Only in-frame clones appear in the TCRdb table, and some are missing; sequencing was by immunoSEQ multiplex PCR. Among approximately 35,000 clones listed, over 80% were seen once. The V end lost 1 base, the J end lost 3 bases, and 13 bases lay between the germline ends. Germline V gene lookup returns CDR1 SGHTA and CDR2 FQGTGA. CDR3 size: 16 residues. The TCR sequence derives from a female donor with multiple sclerosis, enrolled in a pregnancy study. The chain employs TRBV7-3 and TRBJ2-1; a possible D gene is TRBD2 (6 bases). The sequencing input was PBMCs (not recorded whether the cells were cultured). The CDR3 is CASSLITGAVYNEQFF. CDR3 nucleotides: TGTGCCAGCAGCTTAATCACGGGAGCCGTCTACAATGAGCAGTTCTTC.